A selection of T cell receptor beta chains follows, all from one sample in a study of cytomegalovirus exposure and HLA in healthy donors. Assay: immunoSEQ multiplex PCR; the TCRdb copy retains only in-frame clones and omits some. The sample contains some 41,000 clones, 68% of which appear only once. Sequencing input: PBMCs. Every receptor here comes from a man aged 40-50 years in good health and CMV-seronegative. Each CDR3 is given with its conserved first and last residue. The D gene is left open where the match is weak. The size of a clone is reported for some rows only, either as once, few or many, or as a class for expanded clones.

CDR3 protein: CASSLGWFGKRGYDYEQYF; CDR3 DNA: TGCGCCAGCAGCTTGGGGTGGTTCGGGAAGCGGGGGTATGACTACGAGCAGTACTTC; V gene: TRBV5-1; CDR3 length: 19; J gene: TRBJ2-7; clone size: -; D gene: TRBD2
CDR3 protein: CAVCPSGGAPGELFF; CDR3 DNA: TGTGCCGTCTGTCCTAGCGGGGGGGCCCCCGGGGAGCTGTTTTTT; V gene: TRBV6-5; CDR3 length: 15; J gene: TRBJ2-2; clone size: -; D gene: TRBD2
CDR3 protein: CASSPSAF; CDR3 DNA: TGTGCCAGCTCACCCTCCGCCTTC; V gene: TRBV18; CDR3 length: 8; J gene: TRBJ1-2; clone size: -; D gene: -
CDR3 protein: CAISEAGGSNEQFF; CDR3 DNA: TGTGCCATCAGTGAAGCGGGGGGCTCCAATGAGCAGTTCTTC; V gene: TRBV10-3; CDR3 length: 14; J gene: TRBJ2-1; clone size: -; D gene: TRBD2
CDR3 protein: CASSEAIQYKQFF; CDR3 DNA: TGTGCCAGCAGTGAAGCCATACAGTATAAGCAGTTCTTC; V gene: TRBV2; CDR3 length: 13; J gene: TRBJ2-1; clone size: -; D gene: -
CDR3 protein: CSARDNEAFF; CDR3 DNA: TGCAGTGCTAGAGACAATGAAGCTTTCTTT; V gene: TRBV20-1; CDR3 length: 10; J gene: TRBJ1-1; clone size: -; D gene: -
CDR3 protein: CASSEGVTEAFF; CDR3 DNA: TGTGCCAGCAGTGAAGGAGTCACTGAAGCTTTCTTT; V gene: TRBV28; CDR3 length: 12; J gene: TRBJ1-1; clone size: -; D gene: -
CDR3 protein: CASSSTGGEEKLFF; CDR3 DNA: TGTGCCAGCTCATCCACAGGGGGCGAAGAAAAACTGTTTTTT; V gene: TRBV18; CDR3 length: 14; J gene: TRBJ1-4; clone size: once; D gene: TRBD1
CDR3 protein: CASSWTSGDNEQFF; CDR3 DNA: TGTGCCAGCAGTTGGACTAGCGGGGACAATGAGCAGTTCTTC; V gene: TRBV7-2; CDR3 length: 14; J gene: TRBJ2-1; clone size: -; D gene: TRBD2
CDR3 protein: CASSFLGDKYNEQFF; CDR3 DNA: TGTGCCAGCAGTTTCCTGGGGGACAAATACAATGAGCAGTTCTTC; V gene: TRBV11-2; CDR3 length: 15; J gene: TRBJ2-1; clone size: -; D gene: -
CDR3 protein: CASSSLLSNQPQHF; CDR3 DNA: TGTGCCAGCAGCTCCCTTTTGAGCAATCAGCCCCAGCATTTT; V gene: TRBV7-2; CDR3 length: 14; J gene: TRBJ1-5; clone size: once; D gene: -
CDR3 protein: CASSTRNTEAFF; CDR3 DNA: TGTGCCAGCAGTACTCGGAACACTGAAGCTTTCTTT; V gene: TRBV6-5; CDR3 length: 12; J gene: TRBJ1-1; clone size: -; D gene: -
CDR3 protein: CASSQVGVVLAGGLFF; CDR3 DNA: TGCGCCAGCAGCCAAGTGGGTGTGGTGTTAGCGGGGGGGCTCTTCTTC; V gene: TRBV4-1; CDR3 length: 16; J gene: TRBJ2-1; clone size: once; D gene: TRBD2
CDR3 protein: CAISESLRLAGGPGELFF; CDR3 DNA: TGTGCCATCAGTGAGTCCCTCCGACTAGCGGGGGGGCCCGGGGAGCTGTTTTTT; V gene: TRBV10-3; CDR3 length: 18; J gene: TRBJ2-2; clone size: -; D gene: TRBD2
CDR3 protein: CASSPVREANEKLFF; CDR3 DNA: TGTGCCAGCTCACCGGTCCGGGAGGCTAATGAAAAACTGTTTTTT; V gene: TRBV18; CDR3 length: 15; J gene: TRBJ1-4; clone size: few; D gene: -
CDR3 protein: CSVSGTDGYTF; CDR3 DNA: TGCAGCGTTTCGGGTACGGATGGCTACACCTTC; V gene: TRBV29-1; CDR3 length: 11; J gene: TRBJ1-2; clone size: -; D gene: -
CDR3 protein: CAWSWALYNEQFF; CDR3 DNA: TGTGCCTGGAGTTGGGCACTCTACAATGAGCAGTTCTTC; V gene: TRBV30; CDR3 length: 13; J gene: TRBJ2-1; clone size: -; D gene: -
CDR3 protein: CASSPGLGAETQYF; CDR3 DNA: TGTGCCAGCAGCCCTGGACTGGGGGCTGAGACCCAGTACTTC; V gene: TRBV5-6; CDR3 length: 14; J gene: TRBJ2-5; clone size: -; D gene: -
CDR3 protein: CASSQDRGDLYGYTF; CDR3 DNA: TGCGCCAGCAGCCAAGATCGCGGGGATCTCTATGGCTACACCTTC; V gene: TRBV4-3; CDR3 length: 15; J gene: TRBJ1-2; clone size: once; D gene: -
CDR3 protein: CASSTDDSQPQHF; CDR3 DNA: TGTGCCAGTAGTACAGACGACTCTCAGCCCCAGCATTTT; V gene: TRBV19; CDR3 length: 13; J gene: TRBJ1-5; clone size: -; D gene: -
CDR3 protein: CASSQGTGVTDTQYF; CDR3 DNA: TGCGCCAGCAGCCAAGGGACAGGGGTAACAGATACGCAGTATTTT; V gene: TRBV4-3; CDR3 length: 15; J gene: TRBJ2-3; clone size: once; D gene: TRBD1
CDR3 protein: CASSLVTQGKTQYF; CDR3 DNA: TGTGCCAGCAGCTTAGTTACACAGGGAAAGACCCAGTACTTC; V gene: TRBV7-2; CDR3 length: 14; J gene: TRBJ2-5; clone size: -; D gene: -
CDR3 protein: CASSLNAGLGEQYF; CDR3 DNA: TGTGCCAGCAGCTTGAACGCGGGTCTGGGCGAGCAGTACTTC; V gene: TRBV7-2; CDR3 length: 14; J gene: TRBJ2-7; clone size: -; D gene: -
CDR3 protein: CAWGLNNEQFF; CDR3 DNA: TGTGCCTGGGGACTCAACAATGAGCAGTTCTTC; V gene: TRBV30; CDR3 length: 11; J gene: TRBJ2-1; clone size: -; D gene: -
CDR3 protein: CSVPREGLATDTQYF; CDR3 DNA: TGCAGCGTTCCCAGGGAGGGACTAGCAACAGATACGCAGTATTTT; V gene: TRBV29-1; CDR3 length: 15; J gene: TRBJ2-3; clone size: -; D gene: TRBD2
CDR3 protein: CASSGSYEQYF; CDR3 DNA: TGTGCCAGCTCAGGCTCCTACGAGCAGTACTTC; V gene: TRBV6-1; CDR3 length: 11; J gene: TRBJ2-7; clone size: -; D gene: -
CDR3 protein: CASSQGPGGADTQYF; CDR3 DNA: TGTGCCAGCAGCCAGGGACCGGGGGGTGCAGATACGCAGTATTTT; V gene: TRBV4-2; CDR3 length: 15; J gene: TRBJ2-3; clone size: -; D gene: TRBD2
CDR3 protein: CSVEARGQETQYF; CDR3 DNA: TGCAGCGTTGAAGCCCGGGGTCAAGAGACCCAGTACTTC; V gene: TRBV29-1; CDR3 length: 13; J gene: TRBJ2-5; clone size: few; D gene: -
CDR3 protein: CASSRDSSSYEQYF; CDR3 DNA: TGTGCCAGCAGCCGGGACAGCAGCTCCTACGAGCAGTACTTC; V gene: TRBV7-9; CDR3 length: 14; J gene: TRBJ2-7; clone size: few; D gene: TRBD1
CDR3 protein: CASSQNRNGYTF; CDR3 DNA: TGTGCCAGCAGCCAAAACAGAAACGGCTACACCTTC; V gene: TRBV4-2; CDR3 length: 12; J gene: TRBJ1-2; clone size: -; D gene: -
CDR3 protein: CASSPPRRYLETQYF; CDR3 DNA: TGTGCCAGCTCACCACCAAGGAGATATCTTGAGACCCAGTACTTC; V gene: TRBV18; CDR3 length: 15; J gene: TRBJ2-5; clone size: few; D gene: -
CDR3 protein: CASSYGLQATDTQYF; CDR3 DNA: TGTGCCAGCAGTTACGGTCTTCAGGCCACAGATACGCAGTATTTT; V gene: TRBV6-5; CDR3 length: 15; J gene: TRBJ2-3; clone size: few; D gene: -
CDR3 protein: CASSVQVNTEAFF; CDR3 DNA: TGTGCCAGCAGCGTACAGGTAAACACTGAAGCTTTCTTT; V gene: TRBV6-5; CDR3 length: 13; J gene: TRBJ1-1; clone size: few; D gene: -
CDR3 protein: CSVETGPLAFF; CDR3 DNA: TGCAGCGTCGAAACAGGGCCCCTTGCTTTCTTT; V gene: TRBV29-1; CDR3 length: 11; J gene: TRBJ1-1; clone size: few; D gene: -
CDR3 protein: CASRETGVEGYTF; CDR3 DNA: TGTGCCAGCAGGGAGACAGGGGTCGAGGGCTACACCTTC; V gene: TRBV6-1; CDR3 length: 13; J gene: TRBJ1-2; clone size: -; D gene: TRBD1
CDR3 protein: CASRTASTDTQYF; CDR3 DNA: TGTGCCAGTCGGACAGCTAGCACAGATACGCAGTATTTT; V gene: TRBV28; CDR3 length: 13; J gene: TRBJ2-3; clone size: -; D gene: -
CDR3 protein: CASSAGNSPLHF; CDR3 DNA: TGTGCCAGCAGTGCCGGTAATTCACCCCTCCACTTT; V gene: TRBV6-5; CDR3 length: 12; J gene: TRBJ1-6; clone size: -; D gene: -
CDR3 protein: CASSPPGTGAGELFF; CDR3 DNA: TGTGCCAGCTCACCACCTGGGACAGGGGCCGGGGAGCTGTTTTTT; V gene: TRBV18; CDR3 length: 15; J gene: TRBJ2-2; clone size: -; D gene: TRBD1
CDR3 protein: CATSRDTGPREQYF; CDR3 DNA: TGTGCCACCAGCAGAGATACAGGGCCCCGCGAGCAGTACTTC; V gene: TRBV15; CDR3 length: 14; J gene: TRBJ2-7; clone size: -; D gene: -
CDR3 protein: CATSREQSSYEQYF; CDR3 DNA: TGTGCCACCAGCAGAGAACAGAGCTCCTACGAGCAGTACTTC; V gene: TRBV15; CDR3 length: 14; J gene: TRBJ2-7; clone size: -; D gene: -
CDR3 protein: CASSYSWAGKNNIQYF; CDR3 DNA: TGTGCCAGCAGTTACTCGTGGGCAGGGAAAAATAACATTCAGTACTTC; V gene: TRBV6-5; CDR3 length: 16; J gene: TRBJ2-4; clone size: -; D gene: -
CDR3 protein: CASSWEGSTDTQYF; CDR3 DNA: TGTGCCAGCAGTTGGGAGGGATCCACAGATACGCAGTATTTT; V gene: TRBV25-1; CDR3 length: 14; J gene: TRBJ2-3; clone size: -; D gene: TRBD2
CDR3 protein: CASSPPSGSYGYTF; CDR3 DNA: TGTGCCAGCTCACCACCGAGCGGAAGCTATGGCTACACCTTC; V gene: TRBV18; CDR3 length: 14; J gene: TRBJ1-2; clone size: -; D gene: -
CDR3 protein: CASMATSSGNTIYF; CDR3 DNA: TGTGCCAGCATGGCCACCAGCTCTGGAAACACCATATATTTT; V gene: TRBV25-1; CDR3 length: 14; J gene: TRBJ1-3; clone size: -; D gene: -
CDR3 protein: CASSPNSQAGGYTF; CDR3 DNA: TGTGCCAGCAGCCCCAACTCTCAGGCTGGTGGCTACACCTTC; V gene: TRBV9; CDR3 length: 14; J gene: TRBJ1-2; clone size: -; D gene: -
CDR3 protein: CASSLGVTATNEKLFF; CDR3 DNA: TGTGCCAGCAGCTTGGGCGTAACTGCAACTAATGAAAAACTGTTTTTT; V gene: TRBV5-6; CDR3 length: 16; J gene: TRBJ1-4; clone size: few; D gene: -
CDR3 protein: CAWSLGSGNTEAFF; CDR3 DNA: TGTGCCTGGAGTCTCGGTTCGGGGAACACTGAAGCTTTCTTT; V gene: TRBV30; CDR3 length: 14; J gene: TRBJ1-1; clone size: -; D gene: -
CDR3 protein: CATSQGSSNQPQHF; CDR3 DNA: TGTGCCACCAGCCAGGGGAGTAGCAATCAGCCCCAGCATTTT; V gene: TRBV15; CDR3 length: 14; J gene: TRBJ1-5; clone size: -; D gene: -
CDR3 protein: CASSLDRDKEQYF; CDR3 DNA: TGTGCCAGCAGCTTGGACAGGGATAAGGAGCAGTACTTC; V gene: TRBV7-9; CDR3 length: 13; J gene: TRBJ2-7; clone size: -; D gene: TRBD1
CDR3 protein: CASSPSGGPYEQYF; CDR3 DNA: TGTGCCAGCAGCCCCTCAGGGGGCCCCTACGAGCAGTACTTC; V gene: TRBV7-8; CDR3 length: 14; J gene: TRBJ2-7; clone size: -; D gene: TRBD1
CDR3 protein: CASQGDNTYEQYF; CDR3 DNA: TGTGCCAGTCAGGGGGACAACACCTACGAGCAGTACTTC; V gene: TRBV27; CDR3 length: 13; J gene: TRBJ2-7; clone size: -; D gene: TRBD1
CDR3 protein: CASSFPGNTIYF; CDR3 DNA: TGCGCCAGCAGCTTTCCGGGGAACACCATATATTTT; V gene: TRBV5-1; CDR3 length: 12; J gene: TRBJ1-3; clone size: -; D gene: -